Below are 25 T cell receptor beta chains sequenced from a single sample in a study of blood T cell repertoires in COVID-19. Clones were sequenced by immunoSEQ multiplex PCR, and TCRdb holds only the in-frame ones, with some missing. The sample has about 200,000 clones; about four fifths are singletons. The sequenced sample consisted of peripheral blood. The receptor source for this set is a woman older than 75 with COVID-19, enrolled during active disease.

This clone showed up just a few times. The chain uses TRBV4-1 and TRBJ2-1, with 9 bases aligning to TRBD1. This CDR3 contains 16 residues. The V and J ends lost 1 base and 6 bases, in that order; junction bases with no gene match: 7. CDR1 and CDR2 from the germline V gene are MGHRA and YSYEKL. CDR3: CASSQVLGTGSNEQFF. The CDR3 nucleotides read TGCGCCAGCAGCCAAGTACTGGGGACAGGGAGCAATGAGCAGTTCTTC.

The chain couples TRBV20-1 to TRBJ2-7; D is possibly TRBD1 (5 bases). The germline V gene encodes CDR1 DFQATT and CDR2 SNEGSKA (reference sequence). The CDR3 is 11 residues long. The ends were cut back, 7 bases at V and 6 bases at J, with 13 bases in the middle. CDR3 sequence: CSGLGRAEQYF. The CDR3 coding sequence is TGCAGTGGCTTAGGCAGGGCCGAGCAGTACTTC.

The V and J genes are TRBV6-2 or TRBV6-3 and TRBJ2-1, with D maybe TRBD2 (7 bases). CDR1 and CDR2 from the germline V gene are MNHEY and SVGEGT. The CDR3 is 16 residues long. Trimming shortened V by 6 bases and J by 4 bases, and 19 bases separated the two germline ends. The CDR3 spells CASSFPWGRGYNEQFF. CDR3 bases: TGTGCCAGCAGCTTCCCTTGGGGGAGGGGGTACAATGAGCAGTTCTTC.

The chain carries TRBV6-1 and TRBJ1-1; D is possibly TRBD1 (6 bases). In germline, CDR1 is MNHNS, CDR2 SASEGT. V lost 0 bases, J lost 6 bases, and 11 bases lay in between. The CDR3 is 14 amino acids. The CDR3 spells CASSEATGYAEAFF. The CDR3 nucleotides read TGTGCCAGCAGTGAAGCTACAGGGTACGCTGAAGCTTTCTTT.

V usage is TRBV4-2 and J usage is TRBJ1-2; the D gene is possibly TRBD1 (5 bases). The germline CDR1 and CDR2 sequences are LGHNA and YNFKEQ. Trimming left V 0 bases short and J 3 bases short, with 11 bases between. The CDR3 length is 15 residues. CDR3: CASSQDQGADYGYTF. CDR3 in DNA: TGTGCCAGCAGCCAAGATCAAGGGGCTGACTATGGCTACACCTTC.

The rearrangement joins TRBV7-2 to TRBJ2-3, with D maybe TRBD1 (5 bases). The CDR3 is 14 residues long. Trimming stripped 5 bases from V and 6 bases from J, with 15 bases between. Germline lookup yields CDR1 SGHTA and CDR2 FQGNSA. Here the CDR3 reads CASSHAGPTDTQYF. As DNA, the CDR3 is TGTGCCAGCAGCCACGCAGGGCCCACGGATACGCAGTATTTT.

The V and J genes are TRBV7-8 and TRBJ1-2, with 8 bases lining up with TRBD1. There are 15 residues in the CDR3. Germline V gene data show CDR1 as SGHVS and CDR2 as FQNEAQ. After removal of 5 bases from V and 3 bases from J, the junction contained 8 bases not matched to a gene. CDR3 loop: CASSPGTGPYYGYTF. The DNA of the CDR3 is TGTGCCAGCAGCCCCGGGACAGGACCTTACTATGGCTACACCTTC. The complete variable domain, with remaining parts taken from reference TRBV7-8 and TRBJ1-2, reads GAGVSQSPRYKVAKRGQDVALRCDPISGHVSLFWYQQALGQGPEFLTYFQNEAQLDKSGLPSDRFFAERPEGSVSTLKIQRTQQEDSAVYLCASSPGTGPYYGYTFGSGTRLTVV.

The gene calls are TRBV28 and TRBJ1-5; TRBD1 aligns across 8 bases. The germline V gene encodes CDR1 MDHEN and CDR2 SYDVKM. J was trimmed by 10 bases and V by 7 bases; bases with no gene match: 18. The CDR3 runs 16 residues. The CDR3: CASTAGGTGGFGPQHF. For the CDR3, the DNA is TGTGCCAGCACCGCCGGAGGGACAGGTGGCTTCGGACCCCAGCATTTT. The complete variable domain, with remaining parts taken from reference TRBV28 and TRBJ1-5, reads DVKVTQSSRYLVKRTGEKVFLECVQDMDHENMFWYRQDPGLGLRLIYFSYDVKMKEKGDIPEGYSVSREKKERFSLILESASTNQTSMYLCASTAGGTGGFGPQHFGDGTRLSIL.

The chain links TRBV2 to TRBJ2-1; TRBD1 matches at 9 bases. CDR1 and CDR2 (germline): SNHLY, FYNNEI. The CDR3 loop spans 14 amino acids. V lost 4 bases to trimming and J lost 4 bases; unmatched junction nucleotides: 2. Here the CDR3 reads CASSGGQGYNEQFF. The CDR3 DNA reads TGTGCCAGCAGTGGCGGACAGGGGTACAATGAGCAGTTCTTC.

This clone was seen a few times. The chain uses TRBV6-5 and TRBJ1-5, with a tentative D call TRBD1 (5 bases). V lost 8 bases and J lost 0, with 11 bases in between. Germline V lookup: CDR1 MNHEY, CDR2 SVGAGI. The CDR3 totals 14 residues. CDR3 amino acids: CASVPGDSNQPQHF. In DNA form, the CDR3 reads TGTGCCAGCGTCCCGGGGGATAGCAATCAGCCCCAGCATTTT.

The chain recombines TRBV7-8 with TRBJ2-6; D might be TRBD1 (6 bases). The germline V and J ends were trimmed by 1 base and 12 bases, with 19 bases remaining between them. The CDR3 length is 16 residues. From germline, CDR1 is SGHVS and CDR2 FQNEAQ. CDR3 nucleotide sequence: TGTGCCAGCAGCTTAGGTTTGACAGGCGACCTCCCCGTCCTGACTTTC. Its translation: CASSLGLTGDLPVLTF.

This chain uses TRBV12-5 with TRBJ2-7; 7 bases match TRBD2. With 7 bases clipped from V and 2 bases from J, the junction kept 8 bases outside the gene matches. Germline CDR1 is LGHNT and CDR2 is FRNRAP. The CDR3 contains 14 residues. This CDR3 reads CASAPGGRAYEQYF. CDR3 in DNA: TGTGCTAGTGCTCCCGGGGGGAGAGCCTACGAGCAGTACTTC.

The chain couples TRBV2 to TRBJ1-2; 8 positions match TRBD1. This CDR3 region has 14 residues. J gave up 1 base and V 10 bases, and 8 bases lay outside the gene matches. Germline lookup yields CDR1 SNHLY and CDR2 FYNNEI. The CDR3 DNA sequence: TGTGCCATACAGGGGGTCGGAGGTAACTATGGCTACACCTTC. Translation: CAIQGVGGNYGYTF.

The genes are TRBV19 and TRBJ2-7; 8 positions match TRBD1. The CDR3 spans 15 residues. From germline, CDR1 is LNHDA and CDR2 SQIVND (reference sequence). Trimming at V came to 3 bases and at J to 3 bases, leaving 7 bases not matched to a gene. The CDR3: CASSMGGQDFYEQYF. As DNA, the CDR3 is TGTGCCAGTAGTATGGGGGGACAGGACTTCTACGAGCAGTACTTC.

The J gene is TRBJ2-2, the V gene TRBV19, with 10 bases identical to TRBD2. J was trimmed by 3 bases and V by 1 base; bases with no gene match: 2. This CDR3 comprises 16 residues. Germline CDR1 LNHDA, CDR2 SQIVND (reference sequence). The CDR3: CASSIVSGRDTGELFF. The CDR3, as DNA: TGTGCCAGTAGTATAGTGAGCGGGAGGGACACCGGGGAGCTGTTTTTT. Supplemented by reference TRBV19 and TRBJ2-2, the full variable domain reads DGGITQSPKYLFRKEGQNVTLSCEQNLNHDAMYWYRQDPGQGLRLIYYSQIVNDFQKGDIAEGYSVSREKKESFPLTVTSAQKNPTAFYLCASSIVSGRDTGELFFGEGSRLTVL.

The table lists this clone with a count of one. The V and J genes are TRBV5-4 and TRBJ1-3; D remains ambiguous. Between the trimmed V and J ends, which lost 2 bases and 4 bases, there was a span of 4 bases. CDR1 SGHNT and CDR2 YYREEE come from the germline V gene (reference sequence). The CDR3 totals 12 residues. CDR3 sequence reads: CASSFGGNTIYF. DNA of the CDR3: TGTGCCAGCAGCTTCGGGGGAAACACCATATATTTT.

The gene calls are TRBV6-6 and TRBJ1-2; possible D gene TRBD1, 5 bases. The CDR3 is 15 amino acids. The germline gives CDR1 MNHNY, CDR2 SVGAGI (reference sequence). V was shortened by 5 bases and J by 3 bases, with 16 bases between the two germline ends. CDR3 amino acids: CASSNDIGGYYGYTF. The CDR3 bases are TGTGCCAGCAGTAACGACATCGGGGGATACTATGGCTACACCTTC.

J is TRBJ1-4 and V is TRBV28, with D possibly TRBD1 on 5 matching bases. Trimming stripped 6 bases from V and 8 bases from J, with 22 bases between. The CDR3 length is 16 residues. Germline V gene data show CDR1 as MDHEN and CDR2 as SYDVKM. The CDR3 sequence: CASSNIGGGIGEKLFF. The CDR3 DNA follows: TGTGCCAGCAGCAACATTGGGGGGGGGATCGGAGAAAAACTGTTTTTT.

This sequence joins TRBV10-3 and TRBJ2-5, with 9 nucleotides matching TRBD1. The germline V gene has CDR1 ENHRY and CDR2 SYGVKD. The CDR3 sequence is 15 residues long. The junction had 6 bases not matched to a gene; V was cut back by 5 bases and J by 2 bases. CDR3 in DNA: TGTGCCATCAGTCTAGGCGGGACAGGGCAAGAGACCCAGTACTTC. This sequence encodes CAISLGGTGQETQYF.

The rearrangement joins TRBV2 to TRBJ2-7; maybe TRBD1 (6 bases). V was pared by 6 bases and J by 2 bases, with 11 bases between. The CDR3 runs to 13 residues. Germline lookup yields CDR1 SNHLY and CDR2 FYNNEI. CDR3 residues: CASRATGTYEQYF. The CDR3 nucleotides are TGTGCCAGCAGGGCCACAGGGACCTACGAGCAGTACTTC.

The chain recombines TRBV19 with TRBJ2-7, with 12 nucleotides matching TRBD2. The germline V gene encodes CDR1 LNHDA and CDR2 SQIVND (reference sequence). V shed 2 bases, J shed 3 bases, and the junction held 8 bases outside the gene matches. The CDR3 is 17 amino acids. The CDR3 region is CASSISPRLAGDYEQYF. The CDR3 DNA is TGTGCCAGTAGTATATCCCCGCGACTAGCGGGAGACTACGAGCAGTACTTC. The complete variable domain, with remaining parts taken from reference TRBV19 and TRBJ2-7, reads DGGITQSPKYLFRKEGQNVTLSCEQNLNHDAMYWYRQDPGQGLRLIYYSQIVNDFQKGDIAEGYSVSREKKESFPLTVTSAQKNPTAFYLCASSISPRLAGDYEQYFGPGTRLTVT.

The J gene is TRBJ2-5, the V gene TRBV19; 11 bases align to TRBD2. Trimming took 6 bases from V and 4 from J; bases not matched to a gene: 7. There are 15 residues in the CDR3. Germline values: CDR1 LNHDA, CDR2 SQIVND (reference sequence). CDR3 nucleotides: TGTGCCAGTAGCCCTATGACTAGCGGGATAGAGACCCAGTACTTC. This gives the protein CASSPMTSGIETQYF.

This clone was observed a few times. The chain recombines TRBV5-1 with TRBJ2-1, with a weak D call TRBD1 (5 bases). V lost 7 bases and J lost 1, with 12 bases in between. This CDR3 spans 14 amino acids. Germline values: CDR1 SGHRS, CDR2 YFSETQ. In DNA form, the CDR3 reads TGCGCCAGCTTACGAGACAGTTCCTACAATGAGCAGTTCTTC. Translated: CASLRDSSYNEQFF.

This clone came up a few times. This rearrangement joins TRBV3-1 (or the pseudogene TRBV3-2) to TRBJ1-1; no firm D call. In germline, CDR1 is LGHDT, CDR2 YNNKEL (reference sequence). The germline V and J ends were trimmed by 4 bases and 4 bases, with 10 bases remaining between them. The CDR3 spans 13 residues. The CDR3 DNA reads TGTGCCAGCAGCCCTATGACAAGCACTGAAGCTTTCTTT. The encoded protein is CASSPMTSTEAFF.

The gene calls are TRBV11-1 and TRBJ2-1; 7 nucleotides agree with TRBD2. With 4 bases clipped from V and 10 bases from J, the junction kept 10 bases outside the gene matches. This CDR3 has 14 amino acids. CDR1 SGHAT and CDR2 FQDESV come from the germline V gene (reference sequence). CDR3 residues: CASSSMSAGIEQFF. The CDR3 DNA reads TGTGCCAGCAGCTCCATGTCAGCGGGGATCGAGCAGTTCTTC. Combining the CDR3 with reference TRBV11-1 and TRBJ2-1 gives the whole variable domain EAEVAQSPRYKITEKSQAVAFWCDPISGHATLYWYRQILGQGPELLVQFQDESVVDDSQLPKDRFSAERLKGVDSTLKIQPAELGDSAMYLCASSSMSAGIEQFFGPGTRLTVL.